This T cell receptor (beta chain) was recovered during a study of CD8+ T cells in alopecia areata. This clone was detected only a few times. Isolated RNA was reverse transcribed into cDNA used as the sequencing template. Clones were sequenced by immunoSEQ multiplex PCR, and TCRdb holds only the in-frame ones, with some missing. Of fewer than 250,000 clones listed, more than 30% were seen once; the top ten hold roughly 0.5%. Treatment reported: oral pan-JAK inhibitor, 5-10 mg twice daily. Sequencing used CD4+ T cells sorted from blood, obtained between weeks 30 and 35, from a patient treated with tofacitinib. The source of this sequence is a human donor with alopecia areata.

CDR3 nucleotide sequence: TGTGCCAGCAGCTATGATAGGTATGAGCAGTTCTTC. Translating it yields CASSYDRYEQFF. V usage is TRBV7-9 and J usage is TRBJ2-1; D gene unclear. The germline V gene encodes CDR1 SEHNR and CDR2 FQNEAQ (reference sequence). Trimming took 4 bases from V and 8 from J, leaving 9 bases between them. The CDR3 is 12 residues long.